This TCR beta chain comes out of a study of blood T cell repertoires in COVID-19 (dated by TCRdb to 2019 to 2021). In terms of the full investigation: Samples covering the acute and convalescent phases of COVID-19 were provided by collaborators in the United States, Italy and Spain. The prospective study material was composed of cDNA or gDNA derived from T cells, B-cell-depleted T cells, or PBMCs. Where available, HLA class I and class II types were obtained from metadata supplied by the sample provider rather than from assay-based typing. Deeply sampled blood TCRbeta repertoires from subjects exposed to, actively infected with, or recovered from COVID-19 were included in the dataset. The repertoires were made available in a free public database intended to serve as a resource for research on the immune response to SARS-CoV-2. Samples were obtained from the ongoing ImmuneRACE study (first 160 participants) and from some 1,200 subjects provided by 6 global collaborators. Sample metadata almost always included a de-identified subject ID, COVID-19 status, age in years and sex. General study outcomes and caveats: Clinical and demographic metadata were provided uncurated, with the amount varying by source and participant.

The germline V gene yields MDHEN for CDR1 and SYDVKM for CDR2. Including the terminal cysteine and phenylalanine, the CDR3 comprises 18 residues. Just CDR3 DNA is preserved here, 54 bases in frame from base 1. Trimmed from V: 5 bases; trimmed from J: 5 bases; junction bases lacking a gene match: 14. TCRbeta CDR3 regions were amplified from genomic DNA by means of the immunoSEQ Assay, a bias-controlled multiplex PCR. The authors processed their data as follows. The number of nucleated cells in each sample was estimated from the amplification of reference gene primers within the assay. Sequence reads were collapsed and filtered to measure the absolute abundance of every unique TCRbeta CDR3 rearrangement. Productive Simpson clonality was computed per sample as the square root of Simpson's diversity index over productive rearrangements. TCRdb mirrors the immuneACCESS table, restricted to in-frame sequences. Some clones are absent from its copies; in checked studies, under half trace to an unresolved V gene, and the reason for the others is unknown. The DNA gave D and trimming, while V, J and clone size come from that table. In all, the sample holds about 130,000 clones, and 70% to 90% of those were seen once. The ten largest account for under 13% of the sample.

Of note for this clone: Its cognate antigen has yet to be identified. No base quality values were provided; no much bigger clone lies one nucleotide off.

Each collaborating institution followed its own protocols to collect whole blood in K2EDTA tubes. For TCRbeta analysis, collaborators shipped samples in one of three forms: frozen whole blood, isolated PBMCs, or DNA extracted from either of those sample types. Material: peripheral blood. The origin of this receptor is a man over 45 with acute or convalescent COVID-19. The chain links TRBV28 with TRBJ2-3; 12 nucleotides in the junction match TRBD2. The nucleotides are TGTGCCAGCAGTGGCATGCCCGGACTAGCGGGGCCAGGAGATACGCAGTATTTT. Its protein reads: CASSGMPGLAGPGDTQYF.